This paragraph covers one T cell receptor beta chain sequence. The antigen is not known. The CDR3 end lies 3 residues beyond the end of the read and is filled in from the germline J gene. The data stem from a study of T cell clonality in common variable immunodeficiency. Assay used: immunoSEQ multiplex PCR; TCRdb lists only in-frame clones, some missing. In total the sample includes about 23,000 clones, none of them seen once. The V segment lost 5 bases and the J segment 9 bases; nucleotides outside the gene matches: 9. The CDR3 runs to 14 residues. Germline V lookup: CDR1 SGHVS, CDR2 FNYEAQ. Study-wide results and caveats: Fewer deletions and N-nucleotide insertions were reportedly seen in common variable immunodeficiency TCR beta sequences.

This sequence was found in a human donor with common variable immunodeficiency. Sequencing was performed on peripheral blood mononuclear cells. The chain links TRBV7-6 to TRBJ2-1; 8 bases agree with TRBD2. The CDR3 bases that were read are TGTGCCAGCAGCCCGTCCGGGGGGGCCAGTGAG. This sequence encodes CASSPSGGASE. The CDR3 in full is CASSPSGGASEQFF.